One sample yielded the 6 T cell receptor beta chains listed below, sequenced in a study of blood T cell repertoires in COVID-19. TCRdb's table, derived via immunoSEQ multiplex PCR, lists solely in-frame clones and lacks some. The table lists about 130,000 clones, around 80% of them singletons. Material: peripheral blood. The source of these receptors is a man aged 70-80 years with acute or convalescent COVID-19.

This sequence joins TRBV30 and TRBJ2-3; D might be TRBD2 (6 bases). Germline CDR1 is GTSNPN and CDR2 is SVGIG (reference sequence). V lost 0 bases and J 0 bases, leaving 10 bases between the germline ends. The CDR3 is 15 amino acids. DNA of the CDR3: TGTGCCTGGAGTGTAGGCGGGGATAGCACAGATACGCAGTATTTT. It specifies CAWSVGGDSTDTQYF.

The J gene is TRBJ1-2, the V gene TRBV20-1, with D perhaps matching TRBD1 (5 bases). Trimming took 3 bases from V and 2 from J, leaving 34 bases between them. The CDR3 extends over 21 amino acids. CDR1 is DFQATT and CDR2 is SNEGSKA in the germline V gene (reference sequence). Here the CDR3 reads CSASEGPYLAYTQLGNYGYTF. The CDR3 DNA reads TGCAGTGCTAGTGAGGGGCCTTACCTTGCATATACCCAGCTAGGAAACTATGGCTACACCTTC.

The rearrangement joins TRBV20-1 to TRBJ2-1; D not certain. The CDR3 runs to 15 residues. Per germline, CDR1 DFQATT and CDR2 SNEGSKA (reference sequence). Between the trimmed V and J ends, which lost 3 bases and 8 bases, there was a span of 20 bases. The CDR3 coding sequence is TGCAGTGCTAGTGACCCCTCCGGAGCTGGCGATGAGCAGTTCTTC. It encodes CSASDPSGAGDEQFF.

The chain carries TRBV3-1 (or the pseudogene TRBV3-2) and TRBJ2-2; D is ambiguous. This CDR3 spans 17 amino acids. Germline CDR1 LGHDT, CDR2 YNNKEL (reference sequence). Trimming left V 2 bases short and J 0 bases short, with 13 bases between. As DNA, the CDR3 is TGTGCCAGCAGCCAAAACGATCTTATAGCGAACACCGGGGAGCTGTTTTTT. Its protein product is CASSQNDLIANTGELFF.

This clone was picked up a small number of times. The CDR3 reads CASPLKYTF. As DNA, the CDR3 is TGTGCCAGCCCACTGAAGTACACCTTC. The chain couples TRBV21-1 to TRBJ1-2. TRBV21-1 is a pseudogene segment. This CDR3 region has 9 residues.

This clone was detected only a few times. The chain combines TRBV6-2 or TRBV6-3 with TRBJ2-7; maybe TRBD2 (6 bases). CDR3 length: 17 residues. The germline CDR1 and CDR2 sequences are MNHEY and SVGEGT. Trimming removed 2 bases from V and 6 bases from J, with 23 bases in between. CDR3: CASSYRGGVQPGGEQYF. CDR3 DNA sequence: TGTGCCAGCAGTTACCGTGGAGGGGTCCAGCCCGGGGGCGAGCAGTACTTC.